The entry below describes one TCR beta chain. Its antigen is unknown. The junction departs from the called germline gene at one end, perhaps through a read error. Germline CDR1 and CDR2: SGDLS and YYNGEE. The CDR3 totals 15 residues. Every patient was affected by relapse after autologous stem cell transplantation, while exposure to brentuximab vedotin was not uniform. This sample was included in a study of PD-1 blockade in classical Hodgkin lymphoma. Points from the study as a whole: While CD8+ TCR diversity did not rise significantly by C4D1, CD4+ TCR diversity did. Reports indicated that newly diagnosed patients had lower baseline TCR diversity than healthy donors did.

The data were produced by immunoSEQ multiplex PCR, yet TCRdb's version contains in-frame clones alone and is incomplete. The top ten hold about 7.1% of the sample, which has under 110,000 clones, around nine tenths seen once. The chain joins TRBV9 to TRBJ1-6; D might be TRBD1 (5 bases). The source is a human donor with classical Hodgkin lymphoma. The material sequenced was peripheral blood mononuclear cells (PBMCs), taken before the second cycle of nivolumab. This chain's CDR3 is CAGSVRSMGDSPLHF. The CDR3 DNA is TGTGCCGGCAGCGTCCGCTCGATGGGGGATTCACCCCTCCACTTT.